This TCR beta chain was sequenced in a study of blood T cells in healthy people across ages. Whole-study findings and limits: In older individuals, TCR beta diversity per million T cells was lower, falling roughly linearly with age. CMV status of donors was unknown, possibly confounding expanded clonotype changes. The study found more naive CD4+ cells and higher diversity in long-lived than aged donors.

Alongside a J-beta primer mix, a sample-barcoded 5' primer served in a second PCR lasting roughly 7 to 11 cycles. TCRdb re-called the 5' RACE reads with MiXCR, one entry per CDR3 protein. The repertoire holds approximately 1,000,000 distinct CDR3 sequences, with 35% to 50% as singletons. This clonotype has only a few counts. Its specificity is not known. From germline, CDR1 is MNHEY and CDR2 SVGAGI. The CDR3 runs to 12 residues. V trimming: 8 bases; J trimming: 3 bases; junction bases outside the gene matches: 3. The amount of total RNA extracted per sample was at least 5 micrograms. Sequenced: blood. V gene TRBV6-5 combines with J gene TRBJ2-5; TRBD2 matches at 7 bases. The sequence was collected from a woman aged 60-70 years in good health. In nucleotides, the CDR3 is TGTGCCAGCGAGGGGAGGGAAGAGACCCAGTACTTC. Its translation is CASEGREETQYF.